The clone carrying this TCR beta chain appeared a few times. Its matching antigen is unknown. TCRdb redid the calling of the RT-PCR reads with MiXCR, one entry per CDR3 protein. The profile shows more than 450,000 distinct CDR3 sequences, about 8% of them singletons. This CDR3 is built from 15 residues. J was trimmed by 7 bases and V by 4 bases; bases with no gene match: 5. Germline V gene lookup returns CDR1 MNHEY and CDR2 SVGEGT. This sample is part of a study of response to subunit inactivated influenza vaccine. General study findings and limits: Each seasonal influenza vaccination, the authors suggested, recruits few new T cells.

Sequenced material: PBMCs from blood, taken around 25 months after vaccination. The sequence derives from a man between 45 and 75 years old who received an inactivated influenza vaccine. The genes are TRBV6-2 or TRBV6-3 and TRBJ2-1; 12 bases line up with TRBD2. This chain's CDR3 is CASSFGTSGWNEQFF. The CDR3 bases are TGTGCCAGCAGTTTCGGGACTAGCGGGTGGAATGAGCAGTTCTTC.